This TCR beta chain was obtained from a study of blood T cell repertoires in COVID-19. Assay: immunoSEQ multiplex PCR; the TCRdb copy retains only in-frame clones and omits some. The table includes about 210,000 clones, 70% to 90% detected once. CDR1 is MDHEN, CDR2 SYDVKM, per germline. CDR3 length equals 13 residues. The ends lost 8 bases at V and 4 bases at J; junction bases unmatched: 3. Sequences were obtained from peripheral blood. This clonotype originated in a human donor in a cohort sampled during active COVID-19. The gene calls are TRBV28 and TRBJ2-2; the match to TRBD1 covers 8 bases. Written as DNA, the CDR3 is TGTGCCAGCCCAGACAGGGGCACCGGGGAGCTGTTTTTT. It translates to CASPDRGTGELFF.